Sequencing of this T cell receptor beta chain was carried out in a study of siplizumab effects on memory and regulatory T cells. Study-level points and caveats: Of the proliferating CD4+ or CD8+ clones, roughly 75-95% lacked a naive or memory phenotype that could be assigned.

This CDR3 is 14 amino acids long. With 3 bases removed from V and 0 bases from J, the gap between germline ends came to 8 bases. The germline V gene has CDR1 LNHDA and CDR2 SQIVND (reference sequence). In regard to this clone: Its specificity is not known.

The table came from immunoSEQ multiplex PCR; TCRdb's copy has only in-frame clones and leaves some out. The table lists about 120,000 clones, 85% to 95% of them singletons. The clonotype comes from a human donor in good health. The chain couples TRBV19 to TRBJ1-1; D is perhaps TRBD1 (6 bases). The sequencing sample was made of non-Treg CD4+ T cells sorted from blood. CDR3 nucleotide sequence: TGTGCCAGTAGTATTGGACAGATGAACACTGAAGCTTTCTTT. It yields the protein CASSIGQMNTEAFF.